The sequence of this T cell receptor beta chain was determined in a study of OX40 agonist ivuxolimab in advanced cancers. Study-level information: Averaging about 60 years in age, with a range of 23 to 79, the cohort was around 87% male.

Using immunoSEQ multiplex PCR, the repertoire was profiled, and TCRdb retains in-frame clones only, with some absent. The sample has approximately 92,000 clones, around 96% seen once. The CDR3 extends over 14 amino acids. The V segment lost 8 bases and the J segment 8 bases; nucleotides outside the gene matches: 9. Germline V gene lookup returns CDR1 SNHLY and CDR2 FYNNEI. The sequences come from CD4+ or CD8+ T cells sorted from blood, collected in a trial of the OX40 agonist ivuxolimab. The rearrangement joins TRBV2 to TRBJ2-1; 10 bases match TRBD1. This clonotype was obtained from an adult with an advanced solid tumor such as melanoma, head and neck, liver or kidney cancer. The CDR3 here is CASSDRGLRDEQFF. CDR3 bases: TGTGCCAGCTCCGACAGGGGGCTCAGGGATGAGCAGTTCTTC.